The 15 T cell receptor beta chains below all came from one sample that was sequenced in a study of T cell repertoires in cytomegalovirus infection. One entry per CDR3 protein, called by TCRdb with MiXCR from the reads. The data show 45,000 to 65,000 distinct CDR3 sequences, 20% seen once. These receptors have no known antigen. The sample was CD8+ T cells from cultured PBMCs, taken from culture after CMV antigen stimulation. The receptor set was obtained from a human donor in good health (CMV status not recorded). Some clones in this sample may be carry-over from other donors' samples.

This clonotype was seen more than once but under ten times. This rearrangement joins TRBV20-1 to TRBJ1-5, with 7 nucleotides matching TRBD1. The CDR3 totals 15 residues. Germline loops: CDR1 DFQATT, CDR2 SNEGSKA (reference sequence). V dropped 2 bases and J dropped 0; count of bases not matched to a gene: 4. CDR3 coding DNA: TGCAGTGCTAGACTGACAGGGAGTAGCAATCAGCCCCAGCATTTT. Its protein product is CSARLTGSSNQPQHF.

The chain links TRBV7-3 to TRBJ2-2; 13 positions match TRBD2. V lost 4 bases to trimming and J lost 2 bases; unmatched junction nucleotides: 4. CDR1 is SGHTA and CDR2 is FQGTGA in the germline V gene. The CDR3 is 17 amino acids. In DNA, the CDR3 is TGTGCCAGCAGCTCGGGACTAGCGGGGTCTAACACCGGGGAGCTGTTTTTT. This gives the protein CASSSGLAGSNTGELFF. Looking up the rest from reference TRBV7-3 and TRBJ2-2 gives the full variable domain: GAGVSQTPSNKVTEKGKYVELRCDPISGHTALYWYRQSLGQGPEFLIYFQGTGAADDSGLPNDRFFAVRPEGSVSTLKIQRTERGDSAVYLCASSSGLAGSNTGELFFGEGSRLTVL.

This clonotype was seen more than once but under ten times. The rearrangement links TRBV5-6 to TRBJ1-5; TRBD1 agrees at 7 bases. CDR3 size: 17 residues. Germline V gene lookup returns CDR1 SGHDT and CDR2 YYEEEE. The V and J ends lost 4 bases and 2 bases, in that order; junction bases with no gene match: 12. The CDR3 DNA reads TGTGCCAGCAGCAAGCTACAGGGGACCGTGGGCAATCAGCCCCAGCATTTT. This translates into CASSKLQGTVGNQPQHF.

V gene TRBV15 combines with J gene TRBJ2-7; TRBD2 might be the D (5 bases). Trimming removed 9 bases at V and 2 bases at J, with 14 bases between. The CDR3 spans 13 residues. Germline V gene data show CDR1 as LNHNV and CDR2 as YYDKDF (reference sequence). The CDR3 sequence is CATSIAGAYEQYF. The CDR3 coding sequence is TGTGCCACGTCAATTGCCGGGGCCTACGAGCAGTACTTC.

This clonotype showed up just a few times. The rearrangement joins TRBV6-5 to TRBJ1-2, with D possibly being TRBD1 (5 bases). The germline V and J ends were trimmed by 7 bases and 0 bases, with 15 bases remaining between them. The CDR3 has 15 amino acids. The germline V gene has CDR1 MNHEY and CDR2 SVGAGI. The CDR3 DNA reads TGTGCCAGCACCGAGGTGGCAGGGACTAACTATGGCTACACCTTC. Translating gives CASTEVAGTNYGYTF.

The table lists this clonotype with a few counts. V is TRBV10-3 and J is TRBJ1-3; TRBD1 is a possible D gene (5 bases). Per the germline V gene, CDR1 is ENHRY and CDR2 is SYGVKD. The CDR3 consists of 15 residues. V lost 4 bases, J lost 0 bases, and 10 bases lay in between. Here the CDR3 reads CAISGDGFSGNTIYF. DNA of the CDR3: TGTGCCATCAGTGGGGACGGATTCTCTGGAAACACCATATATTTT.

The V gene is TRBV7-9, the J gene TRBJ2-5; D is unclear. CDR1 SEHNR and CDR2 FQNEAQ come from the germline V gene (reference sequence). The V gene lost 2 bases and the J gene lost 1 base, with 5 bases spanning the gap. This CDR3 contains 13 residues. In DNA, the CDR3 is TGTGCCAGCAGCTTAAGGGTCCAAGAGACCCAGTACTTC. It translates to CASSLRVQETQYF.

The chain joins TRBV7-6 to TRBJ1-5; 9 positions match TRBD1. Per germline, CDR1 SGHVS and CDR2 FNYEAQ. The CDR3 has 15 amino acids. V was clipped by 5 bases and J by 3 bases; unmatched bases: 5. CDR3 loop: CASSRTGDPNQPQHF. For the CDR3, the DNA is TGTGCCAGCAGCCGGACAGGGGATCCCAATCAGCCCCAGCATTTT.

The gene calls are TRBV4-1 and TRBJ1-1, with TRBD1 as a possible D gene (5 bases). Trimming took 0 bases from V and 8 from J, leaving 10 bases between them. The CDR3 sequence is 13 residues long. Germline CDR1 reads MGHRA; CDR2 reads YSYEKL. CDR3 nucleotides: TGCGCCAGCAGCCAAGAACAGGTTTTAGAAGCTTTCTTT. It is translated as CASSQEQVLEAFF.

This chain uses TRBV10-3 with TRBJ2-7, with a possible D match to TRBD2 (6 bases). Trimming took 4 bases from V and 6 from J, leaving 13 bases between them. The germline CDR1 and CDR2 sequences are ENHRY and SYGVKD. The CDR3 has 13 residues. The CDR3 is CAISGGEASEQYF. The CDR3 DNA sequence: TGTGCCATCAGTGGGGGGGAGGCCTCCGAGCAGTACTTC.

The genes are TRBV5-6 and TRBJ2-6, with D uncertain. The ends were cut back, 3 bases at V and 4 bases at J, with 11 bases in the middle. The germline gives CDR1 SGHDT, CDR2 YYEEEE. This CDR3 comprises 15 residues. DNA for the CDR3: TGTGCCAGCAGCTCCGACTCTCTGGGGGCCAACGTCCTGACTTTC. Protein sequence: CASSSDSLGANVLTF.

This chain uses TRBV2 with TRBJ2-1; the D gene is possibly TRBD2 (5 bases). The V gene's germline CDR1 is SNHLY and CDR2 FYNNEI. CDR3 size: 14 residues. V lost 7 bases to trimming and J lost 8 bases, with 18 bases between them. The CDR3 here is CASIKSGTSDEQFF. The CDR3 DNA reads TGTGCCAGCATTAAGTCGGGAACTTCGGATGAGCAGTTCTTC.

The chain recombines TRBV2 with TRBJ2-5, with 12 bases lining up with TRBD1. V shed 6 bases, J shed 4 bases, and the junction held 9 bases outside the gene matches. Germline values: CDR1 SNHLY, CDR2 FYNNEI. The CDR3 runs to 16 residues. CDR3 sequence: CASSDTGTGGRETQYF. In DNA, the CDR3 is TGTGCCAGCAGCGATACCGGGACAGGGGGCCGAGAGACCCAGTACTTC.

Concerning this clonotype: Possible read error: a much larger clone is one base away. This rearrangement joins TRBV11-2 to TRBJ2-1; 11 positions agree with TRBD2. The CDR3 runs 18 residues. Germline V gene lookup returns CDR1 SGHAT and CDR2 FQNNGV. The CDR3 loop reads CASSYDLLAGDSFNEQFF. In DNA, the CDR3 is TGTGCCAGCAGCTACGACTTACTAGCGGGGGACTCCTTCAATGAGCAGTTCTTC.

This clonotype was detected only a few times. This chain joins TRBV27 and TRBJ1-5; D is ambiguous. CDR3 length equals 13 residues. Germline V lookup: CDR1 MNHEY, CDR2 SMNVEV (reference sequence). V dropped 5 bases and J dropped 5 bases, with 10 bases sitting between them. CDR3: CASSPEGYQPQHF. CDR3 DNA: TGTGCCAGCAGTCCCGAGGGCTATCAGCCCCAGCATTTT.